This TCR beta chain emerged from a study of cytomegalovirus exposure and HLA in healthy donors. On this clone itself: Its antigen remains unidentified.

The study ran its PCR with 60 Vbeta and 13 Jbeta primers. This table comes from immunoSEQ multiplex PCR, and its TCRdb copy is limited to in-frame clones, with some not included. The sample comprises about 130,000 clones, roughly 70% of which are singletons, and 1.5% to 2% rests with the top ten. General observations from the study: Donor immune exposure was known only as CMV serostatus. Per a prior analysis, the majority of TCR beta V segments were productive roughly 87% or roughly 30% of the time.

CDR3 size: 15 residues. V lost 5 bases and J lost 4, with 15 bases in between. The germline gives CDR1 LNHDA, CDR2 SQIVND (reference sequence). The chain couples TRBV19 to TRBJ2-1; D is perhaps TRBD1 (6 bases). The source material was PBMCs. This receptor was obtained from a human donor in good health. The CDR3: CASSVTGTSYNEQFF. In DNA, the CDR3 is TGTGCCAGTAGTGTAACCGGGACATCGTACAATGAGCAGTTCTTC.